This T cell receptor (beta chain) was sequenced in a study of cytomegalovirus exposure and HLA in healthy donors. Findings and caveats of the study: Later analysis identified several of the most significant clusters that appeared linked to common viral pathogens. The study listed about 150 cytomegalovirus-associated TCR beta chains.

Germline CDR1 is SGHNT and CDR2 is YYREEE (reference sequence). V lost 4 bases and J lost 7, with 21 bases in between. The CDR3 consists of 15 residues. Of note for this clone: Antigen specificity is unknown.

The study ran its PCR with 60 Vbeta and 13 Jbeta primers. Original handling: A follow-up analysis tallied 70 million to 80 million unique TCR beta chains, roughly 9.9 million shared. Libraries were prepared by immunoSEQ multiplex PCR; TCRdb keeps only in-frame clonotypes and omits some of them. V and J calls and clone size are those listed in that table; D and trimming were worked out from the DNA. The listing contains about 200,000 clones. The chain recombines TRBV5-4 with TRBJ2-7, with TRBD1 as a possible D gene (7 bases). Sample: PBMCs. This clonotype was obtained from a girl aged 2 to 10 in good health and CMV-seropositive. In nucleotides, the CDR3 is TGTGCCAGCAGCCAGGGGGGTAGCTTAGGGCGGGAGCAGTACTTC. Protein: CASSQGGSLGREQYF.